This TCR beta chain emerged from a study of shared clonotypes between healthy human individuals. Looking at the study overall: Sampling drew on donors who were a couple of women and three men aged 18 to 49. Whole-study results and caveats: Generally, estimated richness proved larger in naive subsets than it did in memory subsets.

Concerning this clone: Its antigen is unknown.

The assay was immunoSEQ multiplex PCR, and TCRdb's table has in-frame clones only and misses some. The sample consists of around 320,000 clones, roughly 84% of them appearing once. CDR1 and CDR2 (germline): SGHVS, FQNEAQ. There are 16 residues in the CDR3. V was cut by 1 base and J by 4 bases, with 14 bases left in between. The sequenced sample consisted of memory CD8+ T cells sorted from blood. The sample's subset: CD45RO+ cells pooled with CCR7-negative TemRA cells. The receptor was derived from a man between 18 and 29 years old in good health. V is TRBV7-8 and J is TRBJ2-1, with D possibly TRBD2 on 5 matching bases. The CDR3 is CASSLVEGVKYNEQFF. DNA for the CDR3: TGTGCCAGCAGCTTAGTAGAGGGAGTAAAATACAATGAGCAGTTCTTC.